This T cell receptor (beta chain) is drawn from a study of blood T cell repertoires in COVID-19. Study summary: Both acute and convalescent COVID-19 samples were obtained from the United States, Italy and Spain.

Study processing details: The assay estimated nucleated cells by amplifying reference gene primers. Data came from immunoSEQ multiplex PCR; TCRdb stores just in-frame clones and leaves some out. Clonal size and the V and J genes are those of that table, whereas D and trimming came from the DNA. Of over 150,000 clones listed, roughly 91% are singletons. This CDR3 comprises 14 residues. V lost 3 bases to trimming and J lost 5 bases; unmatched junction nucleotides: 2. CDR1 KGHSH and CDR2 LQKENI come from the germline V gene. This sequence was found in a man aged 45 to 65 who had recovered from COVID-19. Sequencing was done on a sample of peripheral blood. The chain employs TRBV18 and TRBJ1-1; 11 bases map to TRBD1. CDR3 protein: CASSPGQGVTEAFF. CDR3 sequence (DNA): TGTGCCAGCTCACCGGGACAGGGGGTTACTGAAGCTTTCTTT.